The clone carrying this TCR delta chain has just a few counts. One base away lies a much larger clone, so this may be a sequencing read error. Within the sample, other DNA sequences also encode this same CDR3. This entry belongs to a study of gamma-delta chains in newborns, infants, children. The overall study: Innate gammadelta T cells reportedly expand polyclonally right after birth, driven by microbial exposure, per the title.

TCRdb re-called the reads with CATT. The data show 2,000 to 3,000 delta-chain clones, more than 0.8% seen once. This CDR3 region has 15 residues. Trimming removed 2 bases from V and 8 bases from J; junction bases left unmatched: 4. Germline values: CDR1 GEAIGNYY, CDR2 EKD. The sample consisted of blood. The genes are TRDV2 and TRDJ2, with 13 bases that match TRDD3. This sequence was found in a child who was a newborn, infant or young child, either healthy, febrile or measles-vaccinated (not recorded which). The CDR3 loop reads CACDILGDTTAQLFF. In DNA, the CDR3 is TGTGCCTGTGACATACTGGGGGATACGACGGCACAACTCTTCTTT.